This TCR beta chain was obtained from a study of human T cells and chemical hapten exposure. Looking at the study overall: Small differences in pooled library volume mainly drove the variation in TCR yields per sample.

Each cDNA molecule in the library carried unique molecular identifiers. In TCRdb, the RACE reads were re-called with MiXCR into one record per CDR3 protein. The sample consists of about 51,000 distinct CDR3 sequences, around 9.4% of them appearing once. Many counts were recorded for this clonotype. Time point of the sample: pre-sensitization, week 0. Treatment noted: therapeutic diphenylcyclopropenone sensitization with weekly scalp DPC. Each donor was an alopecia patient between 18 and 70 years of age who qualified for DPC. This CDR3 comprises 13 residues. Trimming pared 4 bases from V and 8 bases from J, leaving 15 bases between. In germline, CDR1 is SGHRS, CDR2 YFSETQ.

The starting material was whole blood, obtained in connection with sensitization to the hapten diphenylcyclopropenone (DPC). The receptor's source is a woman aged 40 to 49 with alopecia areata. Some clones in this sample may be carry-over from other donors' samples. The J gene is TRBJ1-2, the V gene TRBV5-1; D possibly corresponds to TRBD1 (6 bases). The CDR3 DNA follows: TGCGCCAGCAGCAAGGACAGTCTGGGAGGCTACACCTTC. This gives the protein CASSKDSLGGYTF.